This is a list of T cell receptor beta chains from one sample in a study of T cells after yellow fever vaccination. One entry per CDR3 protein results from TCRdb running MiXCR on the 5' RACE reads. Among around 500,000 distinct CDR3 sequences listed, around a fifth were seen once. The sample in question was PBMCs, obtained approximately 20 days after the first yellow fever vaccination. Receptors originate from a man between 18 and 29 years old who received the YFV17D yellow fever vaccine. The conserved cysteine and the conserved F or W are not part of the CDR3 here. The order of the fields is V gene, clone size, CDR3 protein. Size is omitted from some rows. Given values are once, few, many or a class for expanded clones.

V gene: TRBV5-5
clone size: few
CDR3 protein: ASSSPISGGSQETQY

V gene: TRBV6-9
clone size: few
CDR3 protein: ASSFGHENTEAF

V gene: TRBV20-1
clone size: -
CDR3 protein: SAEKTRNTEAF

V gene: TRBV19
clone size: -
CDR3 protein: ASSWSGNQPQH

V gene: TRBV12-3/TRBV12-4
clone size: -
CDR3 protein: ASSTLPDTQY

V gene: TRBV7-9
clone size: -
CDR3 protein: ASSLEVGTVYNKQF

V gene: TRBV20-1
clone size: -
CDR3 protein: RAGTEAF

V gene: TRBV5-6
clone size: many
CDR3 protein: ASSLFSGFQNIQY

V gene: TRBV20-1
clone size: -
CDR3 protein: SARWSGRVFDTQY

V gene: TRBV12-3/TRBV12-4
clone size: many
CDR3 protein: ASSLMTTGDEQF

V gene: TRBV24-1
clone size: few
CDR3 protein: ATRDSSYNEQF

V gene: TRBV6-1
clone size: -
CDR3 protein: ASSAGLAGGNTGELF

V gene: TRBV2
clone size: -
CDR3 protein: ASSDGQGFYGYT

V gene: TRBV3-1
clone size: -
CDR3 protein: ASSQDGGGSSYNEQF

V gene: TRBV5-1
clone size: -
CDR3 protein: ASRGGLAGLETQY

V gene: TRBV6-5
clone size: -
CDR3 protein: ASSLTVPERYGYT

V gene: TRBV5-1
clone size: -
CDR3 protein: ASSYGAAGDETQY

V gene: TRBV7-9
clone size: -
CDR3 protein: ASSLLSGGVQETQY

V gene: TRBV5-8
clone size: few
CDR3 protein: ASSRPGLLNEQF

V gene: TRBV13
clone size: few
CDR3 protein: ASSPLGLGNTIY

V gene: TRBV7-8
clone size: -
CDR3 protein: ASSLGSLVTEAF

V gene: TRBV7-3
clone size: -
CDR3 protein: ASSLNSGERLF

V gene: TRBV29-1
clone size: few
CDR3 protein: SVGQGQRETQY

V gene: TRBV20-1
clone size: few
CDR3 protein: SARPSGNFYEQY

V gene: TRBV7-2
clone size: -
CDR3 protein: ASSSRDPSTDTQY

V gene: TRBV3-1
clone size: -
CDR3 protein: ASSQRIGGDTQY

V gene: TRBV25-1
clone size: -
CDR3 protein: ASSEFTSDYNEQF

V gene: TRBV7-2
clone size: many
CDR3 protein: ASSLSSGGLYEQF

V gene: TRBV5-1
clone size: few
CDR3 protein: ASSPPGATQY

V gene: TRBV7-2
clone size: -
CDR3 protein: ASSWVGGETQY

V gene: TRBV7-2
clone size: many
CDR3 protein: ASSLQSGLETQY

V gene: TRBV15
clone size: few
CDR3 protein: ATSREIFAGEGVQH

V gene: TRBV20-1
clone size: many
CDR3 protein: SAGDRNTEAF

V gene: TRBV18
clone size: few
CDR3 protein: ASSSGAEAEAF

V gene: TRBV4-3
clone size: few
CDR3 protein: ASSRRLAGGQETQY

V gene: TRBV7-9
clone size: -
CDR3 protein: ASRPTRRPRTQY

V gene: TRBV27
clone size: few
CDR3 protein: ASSLSITYGGKNTGELF

V gene: TRBV7-9
clone size: few
CDR3 protein: ASSEEGYSNQPQH

V gene: TRBV5-1
clone size: few
CDR3 protein: ASSLGSGKGMETQY

V gene: TRBV15
clone size: few
CDR3 protein: ATSRDKNVGVEAF

V gene: TRBV7-3
clone size: -
CDR3 protein: ASSTGGPSTGELF

V gene: TRBV11-2
clone size: few
CDR3 protein: ASSPGGGRGTDTQY

V gene: TRBV20-1
clone size: few
CDR3 protein: SAFDRDRRNYGYT

V gene: TRBV27
clone size: many
CDR3 protein: ASSLLAGYNEQF

V gene: TRBV27
clone size: -
CDR3 protein: ASSLGIGTSYEQY

V gene: TRBV7-6
clone size: -
CDR3 protein: ASRNGGLNTQY

V gene: TRBV12-3/TRBV12-4
clone size: -
CDR3 protein: ASSTELAGGSSGANVLT

V gene: TRBV2
clone size: many
CDR3 protein: ASSQDIYEQY

V gene: TRBV3-1
clone size: -
CDR3 protein: TSSLAGSRRDRPPLH

V gene: TRBV7-6
clone size: -
CDR3 protein: ASSRGGDRVNEQF

V gene: TRBV5-1
clone size: few
CDR3 protein: ASSRREPYEQY

V gene: TRBV27
clone size: few
CDR3 protein: ASSRDRDDEQY

V gene: TRBV12-3/TRBV12-4
clone size: many
CDR3 protein: ASSSPGSSGANVLT